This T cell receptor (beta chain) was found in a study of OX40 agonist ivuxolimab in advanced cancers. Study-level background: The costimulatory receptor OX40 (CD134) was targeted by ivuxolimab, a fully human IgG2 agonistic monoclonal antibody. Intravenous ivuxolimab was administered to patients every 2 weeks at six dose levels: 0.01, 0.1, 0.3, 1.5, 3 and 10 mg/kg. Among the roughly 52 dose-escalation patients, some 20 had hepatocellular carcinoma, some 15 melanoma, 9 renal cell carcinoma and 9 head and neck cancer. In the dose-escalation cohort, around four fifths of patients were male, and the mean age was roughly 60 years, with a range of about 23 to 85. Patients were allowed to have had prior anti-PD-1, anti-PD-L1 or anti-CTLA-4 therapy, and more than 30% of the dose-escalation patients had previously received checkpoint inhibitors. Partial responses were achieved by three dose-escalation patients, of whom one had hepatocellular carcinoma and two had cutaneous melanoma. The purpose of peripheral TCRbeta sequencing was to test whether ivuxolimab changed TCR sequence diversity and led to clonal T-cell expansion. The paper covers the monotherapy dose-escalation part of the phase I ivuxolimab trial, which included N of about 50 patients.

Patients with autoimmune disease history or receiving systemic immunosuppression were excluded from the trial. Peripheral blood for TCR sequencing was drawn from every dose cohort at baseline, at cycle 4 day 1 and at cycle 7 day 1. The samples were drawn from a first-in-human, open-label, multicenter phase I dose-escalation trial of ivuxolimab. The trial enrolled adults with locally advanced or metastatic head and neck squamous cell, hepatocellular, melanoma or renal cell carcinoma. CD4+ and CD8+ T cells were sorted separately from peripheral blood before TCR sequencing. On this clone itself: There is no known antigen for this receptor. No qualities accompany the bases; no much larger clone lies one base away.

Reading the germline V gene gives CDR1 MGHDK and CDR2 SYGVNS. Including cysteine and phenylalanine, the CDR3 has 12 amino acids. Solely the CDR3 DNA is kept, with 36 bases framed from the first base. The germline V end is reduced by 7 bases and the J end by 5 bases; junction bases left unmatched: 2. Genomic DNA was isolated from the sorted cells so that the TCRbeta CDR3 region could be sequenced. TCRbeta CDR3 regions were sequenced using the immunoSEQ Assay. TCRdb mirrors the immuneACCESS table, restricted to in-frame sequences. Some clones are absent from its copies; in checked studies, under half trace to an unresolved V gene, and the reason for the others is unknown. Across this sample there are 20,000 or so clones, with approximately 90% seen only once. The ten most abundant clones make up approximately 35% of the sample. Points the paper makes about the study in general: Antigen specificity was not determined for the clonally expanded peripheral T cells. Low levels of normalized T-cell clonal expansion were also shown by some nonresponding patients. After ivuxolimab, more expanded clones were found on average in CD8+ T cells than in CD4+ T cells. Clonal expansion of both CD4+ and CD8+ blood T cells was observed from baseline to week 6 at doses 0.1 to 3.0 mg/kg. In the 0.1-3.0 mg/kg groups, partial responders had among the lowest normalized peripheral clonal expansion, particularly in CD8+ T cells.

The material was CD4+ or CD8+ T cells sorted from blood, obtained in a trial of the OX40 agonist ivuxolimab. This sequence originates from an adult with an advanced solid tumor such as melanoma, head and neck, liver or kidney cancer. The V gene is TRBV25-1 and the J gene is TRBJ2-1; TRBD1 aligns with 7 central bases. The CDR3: CASIQGNNEQFF. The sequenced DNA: TGTGCCAGCATACAGGGGAACAATGAGCAGTTCTTC. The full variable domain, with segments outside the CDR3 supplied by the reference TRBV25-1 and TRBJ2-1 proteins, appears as EADIYQTPRYLVIGTGKKITLECSQTMGHDKMYWYQQDPGMELHLIHYSYGVNSTEKGDLSSESTVSRIRTEHFPLTLESARPSHTSQYLCASIQGNNEQFFGPGTRLTVL.